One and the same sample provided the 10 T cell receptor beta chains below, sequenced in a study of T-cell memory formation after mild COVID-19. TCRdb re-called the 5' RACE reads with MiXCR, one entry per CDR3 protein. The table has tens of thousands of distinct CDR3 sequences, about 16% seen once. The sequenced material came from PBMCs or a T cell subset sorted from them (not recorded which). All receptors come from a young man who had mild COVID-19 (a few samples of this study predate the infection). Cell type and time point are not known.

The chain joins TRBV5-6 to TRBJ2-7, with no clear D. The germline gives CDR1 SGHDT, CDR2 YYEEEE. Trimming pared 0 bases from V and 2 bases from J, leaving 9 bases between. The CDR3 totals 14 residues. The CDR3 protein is CASSLGVGAYEQYF. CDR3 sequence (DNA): TGTGCCAGCAGCTTGGGGGTCGGAGCCTACGAGCAGTACTTC.

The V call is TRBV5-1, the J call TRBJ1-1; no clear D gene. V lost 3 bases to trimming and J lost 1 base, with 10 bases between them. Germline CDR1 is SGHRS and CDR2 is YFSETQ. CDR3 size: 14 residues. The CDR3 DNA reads TGCGCCAGCAGCTGGCCTCGGGGGAACACTGAAGCTTTCTTT. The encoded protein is CASSWPRGNTEAFF. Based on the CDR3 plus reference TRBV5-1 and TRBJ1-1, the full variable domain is KAGVTQTPRYLIKTRGQQVTLSCSPISGHRSVSWYQQTPGQGLQFLFEYFSETQRNKGNFPGRFSGRQFSNSRSEMNVSTLELGDSALYLCASSWPRGNTEAFFGQGTRLTVV.

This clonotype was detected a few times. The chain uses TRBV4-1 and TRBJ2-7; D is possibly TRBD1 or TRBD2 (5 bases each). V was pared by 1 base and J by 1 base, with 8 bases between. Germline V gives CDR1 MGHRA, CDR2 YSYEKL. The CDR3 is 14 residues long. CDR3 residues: CASSQAEGSYEQYV. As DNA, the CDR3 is TGCGCCAGCAGCCAAGCTGAGGGGTCCTACGAGCAGTACGTC.

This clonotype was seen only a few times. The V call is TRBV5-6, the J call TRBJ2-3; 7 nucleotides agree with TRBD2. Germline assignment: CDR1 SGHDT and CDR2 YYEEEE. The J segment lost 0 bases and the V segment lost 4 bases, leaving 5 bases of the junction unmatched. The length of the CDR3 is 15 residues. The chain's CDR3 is CASSTAGLSTDTQYF. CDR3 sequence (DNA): TGTGCCAGCAGCACAGCGGGACTTAGCACAGATACGCAGTATTTT.

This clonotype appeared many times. CDR3 sequence reads: CASSLGAGDEQYV. DNA for the CDR3: TGTGCCAGCAGCTTAGGGGCGGGAGACGAGCAGTACGTC. The chain joins TRBV11-2 to TRBJ2-7; 7 nucleotides agree with TRBD2. This CDR3 has 13 residues. The junction had 2 bases not matched to a gene; V was cut back by 1 base and J by 5 bases. In germline, CDR1 is SGHAT, CDR2 FQNNGV.

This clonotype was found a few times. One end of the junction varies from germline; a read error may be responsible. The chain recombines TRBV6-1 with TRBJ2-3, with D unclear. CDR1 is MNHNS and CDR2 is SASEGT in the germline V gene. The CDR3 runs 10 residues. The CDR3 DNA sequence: TGTGCCAGCAGTGAACCTACAAGAAGCTTT. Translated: CASSEPTRSF.

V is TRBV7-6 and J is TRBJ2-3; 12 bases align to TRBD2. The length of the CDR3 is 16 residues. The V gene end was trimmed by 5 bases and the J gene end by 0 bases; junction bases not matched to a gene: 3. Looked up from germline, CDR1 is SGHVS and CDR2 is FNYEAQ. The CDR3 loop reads CASSPGLAGSTDTQYF. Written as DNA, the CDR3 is TGTGCCAGCAGCCCAGGACTAGCGGGGAGCACAGATACGCAGTATTTT.

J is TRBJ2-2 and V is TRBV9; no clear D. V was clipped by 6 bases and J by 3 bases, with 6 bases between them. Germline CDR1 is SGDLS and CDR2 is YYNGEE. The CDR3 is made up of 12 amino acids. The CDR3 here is CASTGYTGELFF. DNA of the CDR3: TGTGCCAGCACAGGATACACCGGGGAGCTGTTTTTT.

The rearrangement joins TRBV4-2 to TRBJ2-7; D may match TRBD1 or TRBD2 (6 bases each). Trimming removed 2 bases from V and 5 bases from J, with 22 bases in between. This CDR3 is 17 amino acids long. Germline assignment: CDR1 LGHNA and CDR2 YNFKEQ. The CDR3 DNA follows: TGTGCCAGCAGCCAAAGGGAGGATCTAGAGGGGGGCCACGAGCAGTACTTC. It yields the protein CASSQREDLEGGHEQYF.

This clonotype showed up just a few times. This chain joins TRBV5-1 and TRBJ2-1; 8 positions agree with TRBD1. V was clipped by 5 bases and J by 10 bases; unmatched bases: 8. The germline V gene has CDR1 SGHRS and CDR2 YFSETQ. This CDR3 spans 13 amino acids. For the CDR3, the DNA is TGCGCCAGCAGGGTGGGACAGGCCATCGAGCAGTTCTTC. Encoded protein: CASRVGQAIEQFF. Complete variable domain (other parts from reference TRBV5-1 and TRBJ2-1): KAGVTQTPRYLIKTRGQQVTLSCSPISGHRSVSWYQQTPGQGLQFLFEYFSETQRNKGNFPGRFSGRQFSNSRSEMNVSTLELGDSALYLCASRVGQAIEQFFGPGTRLTVL.